This T cell receptor (beta chain) was captured by sequencing in a study of blood T cell repertoires in COVID-19. Study overall: Samples representing acute and convalescent COVID-19 were sourced from the United States, Italy and Spain.

Original data processing: Nucleated cell counts were estimated from reference gene primer amplification. Only in-frame clones appear in the TCRdb table, and some are missing; sequencing was by immunoSEQ multiplex PCR. V and J calls and clone size follow that table, whereas D and trimming were derived from the DNA. The sample includes 180,000 or so clones, roughly 90% of them seen just once. CDR1 is ENHRY and CDR2 is SYGVKD in the germline V gene. CDR3 length equals 14 residues. Trimming took off 4 bases at V and 6 bases at J, with 16 bases between the two ends. The source is a man aged 40-49 years with acute or convalescent COVID-19. The sample consisted of peripheral blood. The chain combines TRBV10-3 with TRBJ2-7, with a weak D call TRBD2 (5 bases). CDR3 sequence: CAISAQGAAGEQYF. The DNA of the CDR3 is TGTGCCATCAGTGCTCAAGGTGCGGCGGGCGAGCAGTACTTC.